Listed below are T cell receptor beta chains from one sample, sequenced in a study of T cell responses to AZD1222 COVID-19 vaccine. Using immunoSEQ multiplex PCR, the repertoire was profiled, and TCRdb retains in-frame clones only, with some absent. This sample has some 180,000 clones, with approximately 94% found just once. Specimen: peripheral blood, collected 28 days after the second dose of the MenACWY control vaccine. These receptors originate from an adult who received the MenACWY meningococcal vaccine as a control. The CDR3 runs from the conserved cysteine through the conserved F or W.

v_call: TRBV11-2
cdr3_aa: CASSLGLAAGELFF

v_call: TRBV11-1
cdr3_aa: CASRPTMTDFFTEAFF

v_call: TRBV5-1
cdr3_aa: CASSLATASGYNEQFF

v_call: TRBV19
cdr3_aa: CASRPSGPRHEQFF

v_call: TRBV10-3
cdr3_aa: CAISEARAGYEQYF

v_call: TRBV28
cdr3_aa: CASSVHVYGYTF

v_call: TRBV18
cdr3_aa: CASSPNQGQGGVSGSYNEQFF

v_call: TRBV7-7
cdr3_aa: CASSLKQGAELFF

v_call: TRBV7-9
cdr3_aa: CASIEDRVVTEAFF

v_call: TRBV30
cdr3_aa: CAWSVWGGTSTEAFF

v_call: TRBV10-3
cdr3_aa: CAISDLGQAKGGYTF

v_call: TRBV6-1
cdr3_aa: CASNLGGGSYEQYF

v_call: TRBV4-1
cdr3_aa: CASSQVGTDEQFF

v_call: TRBV11-3
cdr3_aa: CASSSATGGGGYTF

v_call: TRBV7-3
cdr3_aa: CASSLRGTENSLGGYTF

v_call: TRBV9
cdr3_aa: CASSVGGRSGNTIYF

v_call: TRBV7-2
cdr3_aa: CASRNNEQFF

v_call: TRBV6-5
cdr3_aa: CASGGTIYGYTF

v_call: TRBV29-1
cdr3_aa: CSVGTTGGFEQFF

v_call: TRBV10-3
cdr3_aa: CAISIALDYNEQFF

v_call: TRBV7-2
cdr3_aa: CASRGGTALPSGSTDTQYF

v_call: TRBV9
cdr3_aa: CASSDPNREPHTDEQFF

v_call: TRBV3-1/TRBV3-2
cdr3_aa: CASSQDPSSYNEQFF

v_call: TRBV21-1
cdr3_aa: CASSIRGAWLAKNIQYF

v_call: TRBV19
cdr3_aa: CASRGRVAGANVLTF

v_call: TRBV7-9
cdr3_aa: CASSVANSGNTIYF

v_call: TRBV19
cdr3_aa: CASSMGRRGNTEAFF

v_call: TRBV27
cdr3_aa: CASRQGTEAFF

v_call: TRBV28
cdr3_aa: CASSLNRDGYTF

v_call: TRBV9
cdr3_aa: CASSVSEGATYEQYF

v_call: TRBV15
cdr3_aa: CATSSLLRGREQYF

v_call: TRBV27
cdr3_aa: CASSFGQGGSNGYTF

v_call: TRBV19
cdr3_aa: CASSKPGQRNQPQHF

v_call: TRBV10-3
cdr3_aa: CALSPGGPGDTQYF

v_call: TRBV23-1
cdr3_aa: CASSLKERLAGGEPDTQYF

v_call: TRBV18
cdr3_aa: CASSPTPQSSGNTIYF

v_call: TRBV2
cdr3_aa: CASSLPSGTKNIQYF

v_call: TRBV28
cdr3_aa: CASTRTQGASNQPQHF

v_call: TRBV18
cdr3_aa: CASSPGRGARTEAFF

v_call: TRBV9
cdr3_aa: CASSVVEGRNSPLHF

v_call: TRBV2
cdr3_aa: CASSTRQGIADTQYF

v_call: TRBV28
cdr3_aa: CASSLAGGREDTQYF